This entry describes one T cell receptor beta chain. Its antigen remains unknown. The data were obtained in a study of shared clonotypes between healthy human individuals. TCRdb keeps only in-frame clones here, not all; method: immunoSEQ multiplex PCR. This repertoire shows 2 million to 2.5 million clones, 80% to 95% found once; its top ten account for around 0.4%. Study-level findings and limits: Naive subsets generally had larger estimated richness than memory subsets.

Sequencing used naive CD4+ T cells from PBMCs. Subset noted: CD45RA+ positively selected. The TCR comes from a man aged 18 to 30 in good health. Some clones in this sample may be carry-over from other donors' samples.

The CDR3 nucleotides read TGTGCCAGCAGTCCGCAGGGTAGCACAGATACGCAGTATTTT. This encodes CASSPQGSTDTQYF. The V call is TRBV27, the J call TRBJ2-3; a possible D gene is TRBD1 (5 bases). The CDR3 totals 14 residues. Trimming stripped 5 bases from V and 0 bases from J, with 9 bases between. CDR1 is MNHEY, CDR2 SMNVEV, per germline (reference sequence).